A selection of T cell receptor beta chains follows, all from one sample in a study of long-term antiretroviral therapy in people with HIV. Profiled with immunoSEQ multiplex PCR; TCRdb holds only in-frame clones, not every one. The sample records about 21,000 clones, more than 70% being singletons. The sample was unsorted PBMCs, taken at the start of antiretroviral therapy. The receptor source for this set is a man aged 45-65 years with HIV. Each CDR3 is given with its conserved first and last residue. Each record gives: CDR3 length, clone size, V gene, D gene, J gene, CDR3 protein, CDR3 DNA. The D gene is left open where the match is weak. The size entry is marked missing in some rows and otherwise reads once, few, many or a size class.

>17|-|TRBV5-8|TRBD1|TRBJ2-3
CASSSGDRPGGSDTQYF
TGTGCCAGCAGCTCGGGGGACAGGCCAGGCGGCTCAGATACGCAGTATTTT
>15|few|TRBV4-1|-|TRBJ1-2
CASSQDSGLDYGYTF
TGCGCCAGCAGCCAAGATTCAGGGTTGGACTATGGCTACACCTTC
>15|-|TRBV5-1|TRBD2|TRBJ2-1
CASSLWGLADNEQFF
TGCGCCAGCAGCTTGTGGGGACTAGCGGATAATGAGCAGTTCTTC
>13|once|TRBV5-4|-|TRBJ2-7
CASSSRGGREQYF
TGTGCCAGCAGCTCTAGGGGCGGGCGAGAGCAGTACTTC
>15|-|TRBV11-2|TRBD1|TRBJ2-2
CASSYNRGSTGELFF
TGTGCCAGCAGCTACAACAGGGGGAGCACCGGGGAGCTGTTTTTT
>14|-|TRBV6-5|-|TRBJ1-1
CASTKAGGDTEAFF
TGTGCCAGCACTAAGGCAGGAGGGGACACTGAAGCTTTCTTT
>14|-|TRBV4-3|-|TRBJ1-1
CASSQDPVNTEAFF
TGCGCCAGCAGCCAAGATCCAGTGAACACTGAAGCTTTCTTT
>15|-|TRBV7-8|-|TRBJ2-3
CASSPAILRTDTQYF
TGTGCCAGCAGCCCCGCTATCCTCCGCACAGATACGCAGTATTTT
>18|-|TRBV4-1|TRBD2|TRBJ2-1
CASSHPLPSGGFYNEQFF
TGCGCCAGCAGCCATCCACTACCTAGCGGGGGGTTCTACAATGAGCAGTTCTTC
>15|-|TRBV9|-|TRBJ1-1
CASSPRARSDTEAFF
TGTGCCAGCAGCCCTCGTGCCCGGTCGGACACTGAAGCTTTCTTT
>19|-|TRBV7-9|-|TRBJ2-7
CASSLVRVTAGISSYEQYF
TGTGCCAGCAGCTTAGTTAGGGTTACGGCGGGGATAAGCTCCTACGAGCAGTACTTC
>11|few|TRBV20-1|-|TRBJ2-7
CSRTAIYEQYF
TGCAGTCGGACAGCTATCTACGAGCAGTACTTC
>12|once|TRBV28|-|TRBJ1-2
CASNGRLYGYTF
TGTGCCAGCAATGGTCGGCTCTATGGCTACACCTTC
>13|-|TRBV30|-|TRBJ2-1
CAWSVGRGNEQFF
TGTGCCTGGAGTGTAGGAAGGGGAAATGAGCAGTTCTTC
>15|-|TRBV19|TRBD1|TRBJ2-2
CASAAGGHSTGELFF
TGTGCCAGTGCGGCAGGGGGTCATTCGACCGGGGAGCTGTTTTTT
>17|-|TRBV9|TRBD2|TRBJ2-3
CASSPRLAGGSTDTQYF
TGTGCCAGCAGCCCTCGACTAGCGGGAGGGAGCACAGATACGCAGTATTTT
>16|few|TRBV10-1|-|TRBJ1-1
CASSESGSPRDTEAFF
TGCGCCAGCAGTGAGTCTGGCTCCCCAAGGGACACTGAAGCTTTCTTT
>16|-|TRBV11-2|-|TRBJ1-1
CASSLGSQRRNTEAFF
TGTGCCAGCAGCTTAGGATCACAGAGAAGGAACACTGAAGCTTTCTTT
>13|-|TRBV18|-|TRBJ2-5
CASSPDAQETQYF
TGTGCCAGCTCGCCGGATGCGCAAGAGACCCAGTACTTC